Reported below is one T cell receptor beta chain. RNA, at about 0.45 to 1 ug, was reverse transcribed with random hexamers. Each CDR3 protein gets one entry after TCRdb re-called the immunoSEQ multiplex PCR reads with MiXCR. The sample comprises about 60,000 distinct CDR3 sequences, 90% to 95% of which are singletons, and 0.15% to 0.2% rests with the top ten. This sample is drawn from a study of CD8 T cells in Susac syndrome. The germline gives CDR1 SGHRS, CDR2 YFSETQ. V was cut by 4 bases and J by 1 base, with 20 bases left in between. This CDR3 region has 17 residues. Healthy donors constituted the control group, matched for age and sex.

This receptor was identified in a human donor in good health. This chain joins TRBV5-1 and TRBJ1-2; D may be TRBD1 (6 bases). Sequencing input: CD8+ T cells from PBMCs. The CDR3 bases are TGCGCCAGCAGCCTCGAGAAACAACAGGGATTTAACTATGGCTACACCTTC. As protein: CASSLEKQQGFNYGYTF.